Below are 20 T cell receptor beta chains sequenced from a single sample in a study of PD-L1 blockade in urothelial cancer (dated by TCRdb to about 2017). This specimen's time point label, per the study, means: pretreatment peripheral blood. To prepare the library, the immunoSEQ multiplex PCR assay was applied. Entries here come from immuneACCESS through TCRdb and include only in-frame sequences with V and J called. Some clones fail to appear in such tables; in the studies checked, an unresolved V gene covers under half of the shortfall, and the cause of the remainder is unknown. The sample table contains 35,000 to 40,000 clones; only one count was recorded for over 80% of them. The leading ten clones occupy about 15% of the sample. The source material was PBMCs, sampled around atezolizumab (anti-PD-L1) treatment. The receptor source for this set is a man older than 75 with urothelial cancer.

V and J are TRBV5-5 and TRBJ2-7, with D possibly being TRBD2 (6 bases). The CDR3 spans 15 residues. CDR1 and CDR2 (germline): SGHKS, YYEKEE (reference sequence). V lost 0 bases, J lost 8 bases, and 18 bases lay in between. The chain's CDR3 is CASSLGLGTEEKQYF. CDR3 bases: TGTGCCAGCAGCTTGGGACTAGGGACGGAAGAGAAGCAGTACTTC.

The chain has TRBV4-3 and TRBJ2-1; TRBD2 matches at 9 bases. This CDR3 is built from 18 residues. Trimming took 0 bases from V and 2 from J; bases not matched to a gene: 8. Germline lookup yields CDR1 LGHNA and CDR2 YSLEER. CDR3 sequence (DNA): TGCGCCAGCAGCCAAGAGAGTAGCGGGAGTGGCCCCTACAATGAGCAGTTCTTC. It encodes CASSQESSGSGPYNEQFF.

The rearrangement joins TRBV5-4 to TRBJ2-5; 8 bases line up with TRBD1. CDR1 is SGHNT, CDR2 YYREEE, per germline (reference sequence). This CDR3 has 14 residues. With V trimmed by 4 bases and J by 5 bases, 7 bases remained unmatched. The CDR3 DNA follows: TGTGCCAGCAGCCCGGACAGGGTGTGGGAGACCCAGTACTTC. Amino acids: CASSPDRVWETQYF.

This clone was counted many times. The chain recombines TRBV6-4 with TRBJ2-2, with 11 bases lining up with TRBD2. The CDR3 spans 16 residues. V shed 5 bases and J 4 bases; nucleotides not matched to a gene: 6. CDR1 and CDR2 from the germline V gene are MRHNA and SNTAGT. The CDR3 DNA reads TGTGCCAGCAGTTCGGGACTAGCGGAGAGCACCGGGGAGCTGTTTTTT. Protein sequence: CASSSGLAESTGELFF.

V is TRBV7-2 and J is TRBJ2-4, with unresolved D. CDR3 length equals 15 residues. Trimming left V 0 bases short and J 0 bases short, with 6 bases between. Germline CDR1 is SGHTA and CDR2 is FQGNSA. The DNA of the CDR3 is TGTGCCAGCAGCTTAGCCCAATTAGCCAAAAACATTCAGTACTTC. Translated, it gives CASSLAQLAKNIQYF.

The CDR3 DNA sequence: TGCGCCAGCAGCTTGGTTTCGTCTGGAGACGAGCAGTACTTC. Amino acids: CASSLVSSGDEQYF. The chain links TRBV5-1 to TRBJ2-7, with D uncertain. Trimming pared 0 bases from V and 5 bases from J, leaving 12 bases between. CDR3 length: 14 amino acids. Germline V gene data show CDR1 as SGHRS and CDR2 as YFSETQ.

The rearrangement uses TRBV18 and TRBJ2-7, with 11 bases matching TRBD2. V shed 3 bases and J 0 bases; nucleotides not matched to a gene: 7. CDR1 is KGHSH, CDR2 LQKENI, per germline. The CDR3 totals 17 residues. The CDR3 here is CASSPRLAGYSSYEQYF. DNA for the CDR3: TGTGCCAGCTCACCGCGACTAGCGGGATATAGCTCCTACGAGCAGTACTTC.

V and J are TRBV15 and TRBJ1-1; the match to TRBD1 covers 10 bases. CDR1 and CDR2 from the germline V gene are LNHNV and YYDKDF (reference sequence). The junction had 12 bases not matched to a gene; V was cut back by 2 bases and J by 0 bases. CDR3 length: 19 residues. The CDR3 DNA follows: TGTGCCACCAGCAGACGGGACAGGGGTTTCGTGGCCATGAACACTGAAGCTTTCTTT. Encoded protein: CATSRRDRGFVAMNTEAFF.

The DNA for the CDR3 is TGTGCTAGTGGTTCCGCAGATACGCAGTATTTT. Residues: CASGSADTQYF. V is TRBV12-5 and J is TRBJ2-3; unclear D gene. CDR1 is LGHNT, CDR2 FRNRAP, per germline. This CDR3 is 11 amino acids long. V was shortened by 4 bases and J by 4 bases, with 3 bases between the two germline ends. Together with reference TRBV12-5 and TRBJ2-3, the CDR3 gives the full variable domain: DARVTQTPRHKVTEMGQEVTMRCQPILGHNTVFWYRQTMMQGLELLAYFRNRAPLDDSGMPKDRFSAEMPDATLATLKIQPSEPRDSAVYFCASGSADTQYFGPGTRLTVL.

V usage is TRBV5-6 and J usage is TRBJ2-1; TRBD2 matches 8 bases. After removal of 2 bases from V and 6 bases from J, the junction contained 10 bases not matched to a gene. This CDR3 contains 16 residues. CDR1 is SGHDT, CDR2 YYEEEE, per germline. The CDR3 coding sequence is TGTGCCAGCAGCTTCGGGACCGGGAGGGGGTTCAATGAGCAGTTCTTC. Its protein product is CASSFGTGRGFNEQFF.

The table lists this clone with a count of one. V gene TRBV27 combines with J gene TRBJ1-4, with 8 bases matching TRBD1. The CDR3 runs to 15 residues. V shed 3 bases, J shed 8 bases, and the junction held 8 bases outside the gene matches. Germline V CDR1 and CDR2: MNHEY, SMNVEV (reference sequence). The CDR3 DNA reads TGTGCCAGCAGTTTCGTCGACAGGGGCCGAGAAAAACTGTTTTTT. As protein: CASSFVDRGREKLFF.

The chain employs TRBV2 and TRBJ2-3; 9 bases are shared with TRBD2. CDR1 SNHLY and CDR2 FYNNEI come from the germline V gene. V was clipped by 7 bases and J by 4 bases; unmatched bases: 12. CDR3 length: 16 amino acids. CDR3 sequence reads: CASKPAGGPRADTQYF. Here the CDR3 DNA reads TGTGCCAGCAAACCGGCGGGAGGGCCTCGAGCAGATACGCAGTATTTT.

This clone has a single count. The rearrangement joins TRBV25-1 to TRBJ1-1, with D hard to call. CDR3 length: 15 residues. Germline V lookup: CDR1 MGHDK, CDR2 SYGVNS. Trimming removed 1 base from V and 2 bases from J, with 11 bases in between. CDR3 bases: TGTGCCAGCAGTGAATCATTAATCCTAAACACTGAAGCTTTCTTT. The encoded protein is CASSESLILNTEAFF.

This clone has a handful of counts. The gene calls are TRBV19 and TRBJ1-4; weak D call: TRBD1 (5 bases). V gave up 9 bases and J gave up 6 bases, with 17 bases separating them. Germline CDR1 LNHDA, CDR2 SQIVND (reference sequence). CDR3 length equals 14 residues. The CDR3 DNA follows: TGTGCCAGCCCCCCCCGAGGACATTATGAAAAACTGTTTTTT. Translated: CASPPRGHYEKLFF. Full variable domain (rest looked up from reference TRBV19 and TRBJ1-4): DGGITQSPKYLFRKEGQNVTLSCEQNLNHDAMYWYRQDPGQGLRLIYYSQIVNDFQKGDIAEGYSVSREKKESFPLTVTSAQKNPTAFYLCASPPRGHYEKLFFGSGTQLSVL.

V and J are TRBV15 and TRBJ2-7, with a weak D call TRBD1 (5 bases). The CDR3 loop spans 15 amino acids. CDR1 is LNHNV and CDR2 is YYDKDF in the germline V gene (reference sequence). V lost 4 bases and J lost 2, with 15 bases in between. The CDR3 spells CATSNHRQTTYEQYF. The CDR3 nucleotides are TGTGCCACCAGCAATCACAGGCAAACTACCTACGAGCAGTACTTC.

CDR3: CASSLRQLAKNIQYF. In DNA, the CDR3 is TGTGCCAGCAGCCTAAGACAGTTAGCCAAAAACATTCAGTACTTC. The genes are TRBV13 and TRBJ2-4; possible D gene TRBD1, 5 bases. The V and J ends lost 5 bases and 0 bases respectively, with 11 bases between them. This CDR3 is built from 15 residues. Germline CDR1 and CDR2: PRHDT and FYEKMQ (reference sequence).

The chain employs TRBV4-2 and TRBJ1-1, with 9 nucleotides matching TRBD1. V lost 4 bases to trimming and J lost 5 bases; unmatched junction nucleotides: 8. The CDR3 loop spans 15 amino acids. Germline loops: CDR1 LGHNA, CDR2 YNFKEQ. CDR3 bases: TGTGCCAGCAGCCCCCGGACAGGGGTTGGTACTGAAGCTTTCTTT. It yields the protein CASSPRTGVGTEAFF.

The rearrangement uses TRBV28 and TRBJ1-1, with unresolved D. CDR1 and CDR2 from the germline V gene are MDHEN and SYDVKM. This CDR3 is built from 13 residues. V lost 5 bases and J 6 bases, leaving 13 bases between the germline ends. The CDR3 spells CASSVQRWAEAFF. Here the CDR3 DNA reads TGTGCCAGCAGTGTCCAGAGGTGGGCTGAAGCTTTCTTT.

The genes are TRBV6-6 and TRBJ2-5; D possibly corresponds to TRBD2 (6 bases). The CDR3 loop spans 14 amino acids. CDR1 is MNHNY, CDR2 SVGAGI, per germline (reference sequence). V lost 5 bases and J 4 bases, leaving 14 bases between the germline ends. The chain's CDR3 is CASSKLASLETQYF. As DNA, the CDR3 is TGTGCCAGCAGTAAACTAGCTTCCCTAGAGACCCAGTACTTC.

The chain uses TRBV19 and TRBJ2-1, with TRBD2 identical over 14 bases. The CDR3 contains 16 residues. V trimming: 6 bases; J trimming: 7 bases; junction bases outside the gene matches: 8. Germline V lookup: CDR1 LNHDA, CDR2 SQIVND (reference sequence). The DNA of the CDR3 is TGTGCCAGTAGAGACGAGGGACTAGCGGGAGCGAATGAGCAGTTCTTC. Translating it yields CASRDEGLAGANEQFF.